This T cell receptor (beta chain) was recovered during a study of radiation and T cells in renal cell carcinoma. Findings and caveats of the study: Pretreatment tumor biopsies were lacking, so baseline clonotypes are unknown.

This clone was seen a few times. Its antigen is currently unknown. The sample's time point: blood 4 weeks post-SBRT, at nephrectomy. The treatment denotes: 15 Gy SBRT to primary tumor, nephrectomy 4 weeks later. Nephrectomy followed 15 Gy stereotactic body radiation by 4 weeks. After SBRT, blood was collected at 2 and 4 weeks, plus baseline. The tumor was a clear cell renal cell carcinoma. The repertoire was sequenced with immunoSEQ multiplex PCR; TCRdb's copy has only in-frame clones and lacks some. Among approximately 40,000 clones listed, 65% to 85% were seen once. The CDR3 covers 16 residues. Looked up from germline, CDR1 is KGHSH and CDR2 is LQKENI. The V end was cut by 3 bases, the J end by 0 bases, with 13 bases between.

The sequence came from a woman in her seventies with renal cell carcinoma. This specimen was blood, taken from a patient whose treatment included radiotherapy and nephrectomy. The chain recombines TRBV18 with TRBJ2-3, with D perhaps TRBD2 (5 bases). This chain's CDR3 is CASSPTGAVSTDTQYF. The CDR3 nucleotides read TGTGCCAGCTCACCTACCGGAGCGGTTAGCACAGATACGCAGTATTTT.